This T cell receptor beta chain stems from a study of T-cell memory formation after mild COVID-19. The CDR3 is 15 residues long. Trimming cost V 6 bases and J 7 bases, with 18 bases left between them. Germline values: CDR1 SGHTA, CDR2 FQGNSA. TCRdb ran MiXCR on the 5' RACE reads and lists one entry per CDR3 protein. The sample consists of 90,000 to 120,000 distinct CDR3 sequences, approximately 14% of them appearing once. Material: PBMCs or a T cell subset sorted from them (not recorded which). The clonotype was recovered from a man aged 18 to 30 who had mild COVID-19 (a few samples of this study predate the infection). Cell type and time point are not known. The chain is built from TRBV7-2 and TRBJ2-2; weak D call: TRBD1 (6 bases). Here the CDR3 DNA reads TGTGCCAGCAGTCCTACCCCGGCAGGGGTCGGGGAGCTGTTTTTT. As protein: CASSPTPAGVGELFF.